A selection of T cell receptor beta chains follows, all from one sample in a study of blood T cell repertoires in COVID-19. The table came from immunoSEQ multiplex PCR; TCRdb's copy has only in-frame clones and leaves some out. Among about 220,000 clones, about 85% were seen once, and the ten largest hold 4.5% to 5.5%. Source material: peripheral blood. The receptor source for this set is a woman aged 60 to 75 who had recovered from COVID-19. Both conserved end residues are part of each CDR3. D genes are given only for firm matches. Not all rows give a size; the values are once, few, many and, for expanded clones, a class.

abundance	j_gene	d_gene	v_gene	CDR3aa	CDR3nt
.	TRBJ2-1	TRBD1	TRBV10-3	CAISRNRGKTYNEQFF	TGTGCCATCAGTCGAAACAGGGGAAAAACCTACAATGAGCAGTTCTTC
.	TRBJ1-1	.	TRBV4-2	CASSQTRGDTEAFF	TGTGCCAGCAGCCAAACACGGGGGGACACTGAAGCTTTCTTT
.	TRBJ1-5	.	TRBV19	CASNMARVEPQHF	TGTGCCAGTAATATGGCCAGGGTGGAGCCCCAGCATTTT
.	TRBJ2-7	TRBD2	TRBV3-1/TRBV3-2	CASSQVGLVKQYF	TGTGCCAGCAGCCAGGTCGGACTAGTCAAACAGTACTTC
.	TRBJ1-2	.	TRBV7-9	CASSSVPTGQANYGYTF	TGTGCCAGCAGTTCGGTACCGACAGGTCAAGCTAACTATGGCTACACCTTC
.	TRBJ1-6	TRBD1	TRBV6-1	CASSDGQATSPLHF	TGTGCCAGCAGTGACGGACAGGCCACTTCACCCCTCCACTTT
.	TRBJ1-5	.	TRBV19	CASILTDSNQPQHF	TGTGCCAGTATCTTAACAGATAGCAATCAGCCCCAGCATTTT
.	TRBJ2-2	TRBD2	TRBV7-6	CASSSLAGGPRTGELFF	TGTGCCAGCAGCTCTCTAGCGGGGGGGCCGAGGACCGGGGAGCTGTTTTTT
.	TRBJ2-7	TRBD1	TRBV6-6	CASSPRDRLGYEQYF	TGTGCCAGCAGTCCCCGGGACAGGCTCGGCTACGAGCAGTACTTC
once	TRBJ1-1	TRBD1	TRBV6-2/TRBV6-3	CASSSTGTEIMNTEAFF	TGTGCCAGCAGTTCTACCGGGACAGAAATTATGAACACTGAAGCTTTCTTT
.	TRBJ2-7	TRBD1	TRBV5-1	CASTLEGQGSEQYF	TGCGCCAGCACTCTGGAGGGACAGGGGTCCGAGCAGTACTTC
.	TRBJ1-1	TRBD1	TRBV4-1	CASSHSGQTNTEAFF	TGCGCCAGCAGCCACTCGGGACAGACGAACACTGAAGCTTTCTTT
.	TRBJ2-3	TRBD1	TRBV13	CASSRGTGKPDTQYF	TGTGCCAGCAGCCGAGGGACAGGGAAACCAGATACGCAGTATTTT
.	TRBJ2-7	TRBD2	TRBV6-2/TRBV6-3	CASSYLFERGATISYEQYF	TGTGCCAGCAGTTACCTTTTCGAGCGGGGTGCGACTATCTCCTACGAGCAGTACTTC
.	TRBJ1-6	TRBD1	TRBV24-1	CATRVPGQGTNSPLHF	TGTGCCACCAGGGTCCCGGGACAGGGGACAAATTCACCCCTCCACTTT
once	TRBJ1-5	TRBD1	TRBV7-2	CASSSPTGVRDQPQHF	TGTGCCAGCAGCTCCCCGACAGGGGTGCGGGACCAGCCCCAGCATTTT
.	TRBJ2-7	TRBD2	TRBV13	CASSPARLAGGSSYEQYF	TGTGCCAGCAGCCCCGCGAGGCTAGCGGGGGGAAGCTCCTACGAGCAGTACTTC